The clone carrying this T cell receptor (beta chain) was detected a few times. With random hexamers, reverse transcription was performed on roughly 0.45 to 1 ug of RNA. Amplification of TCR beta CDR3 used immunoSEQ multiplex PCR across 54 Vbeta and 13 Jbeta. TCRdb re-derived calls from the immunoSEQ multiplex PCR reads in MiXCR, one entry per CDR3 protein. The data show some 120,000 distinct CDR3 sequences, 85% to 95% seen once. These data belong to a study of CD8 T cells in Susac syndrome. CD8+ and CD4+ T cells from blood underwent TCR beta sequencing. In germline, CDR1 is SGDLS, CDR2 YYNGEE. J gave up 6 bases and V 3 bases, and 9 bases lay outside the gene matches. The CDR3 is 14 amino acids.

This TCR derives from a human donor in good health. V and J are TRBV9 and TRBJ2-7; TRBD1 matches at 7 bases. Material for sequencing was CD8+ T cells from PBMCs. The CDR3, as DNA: TGTGCCAGCAGCGCCCAGACAGGGTCTAGCGAGCAGTACTTC. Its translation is CASSAQTGSSEQYF.